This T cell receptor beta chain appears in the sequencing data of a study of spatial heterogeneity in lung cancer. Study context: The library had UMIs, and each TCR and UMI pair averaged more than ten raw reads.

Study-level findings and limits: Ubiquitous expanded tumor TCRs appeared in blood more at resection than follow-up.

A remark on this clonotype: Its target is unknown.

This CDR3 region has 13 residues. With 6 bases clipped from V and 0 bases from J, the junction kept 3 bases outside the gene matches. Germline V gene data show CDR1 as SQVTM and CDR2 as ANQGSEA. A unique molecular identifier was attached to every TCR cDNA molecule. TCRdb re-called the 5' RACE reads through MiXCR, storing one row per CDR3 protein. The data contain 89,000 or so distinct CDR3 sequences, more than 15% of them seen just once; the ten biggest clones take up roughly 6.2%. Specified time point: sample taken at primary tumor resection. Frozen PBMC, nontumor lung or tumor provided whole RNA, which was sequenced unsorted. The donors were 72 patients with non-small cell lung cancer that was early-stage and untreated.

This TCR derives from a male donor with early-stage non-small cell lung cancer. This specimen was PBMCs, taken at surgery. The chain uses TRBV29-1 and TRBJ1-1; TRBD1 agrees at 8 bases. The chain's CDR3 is CSVGQGLNTEAFF. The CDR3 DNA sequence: TGCAGCGTCGGACAGGGTTTGAACACTGAAGCTTTCTTT. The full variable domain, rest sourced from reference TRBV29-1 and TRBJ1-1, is SAVISQKPSRDICQRGTSLTIQCQVDSQVTMMFWYRQQPGQSLTLIATANQGSEATYESGFVIDKFPISRPNLTFSTLTVSNMSPEDSSIYLCSVGQGLNTEAFFGQGTRLTVV.